Reported below is one T cell receptor (beta chain). The sample is drawn from a study of blood T cell repertoires in COVID-19. The CDR3 totals 14 residues. V shed 5 bases, J shed 7 bases, and the junction held 6 bases outside the gene matches. From germline, CDR1 is LNHDA and CDR2 SQIVND (reference sequence). Per the original data handling: Reference gene primer amplification in the assay estimated nucleated cell counts. TCRdb's copy holds only in-frame clones and misses some; the assay was immunoSEQ multiplex PCR. V, J and clone size reflect that table, while D and trimming were determined from the DNA. Of roughly 70,000 clones in the sample, 70% to 90% were seen once.

The specimen sequenced was peripheral blood. This sequence originates from a man in his 70s with acute or convalescent COVID-19. The rearrangement uses TRBV19 and TRBJ2-1; 9 bases line up with TRBD2. CDR3 in amino acids: CASSPWSGGNEQFF. CDR3 nucleotides: TGTGCCAGTAGTCCATGGAGCGGGGGGAATGAGCAGTTCTTC.